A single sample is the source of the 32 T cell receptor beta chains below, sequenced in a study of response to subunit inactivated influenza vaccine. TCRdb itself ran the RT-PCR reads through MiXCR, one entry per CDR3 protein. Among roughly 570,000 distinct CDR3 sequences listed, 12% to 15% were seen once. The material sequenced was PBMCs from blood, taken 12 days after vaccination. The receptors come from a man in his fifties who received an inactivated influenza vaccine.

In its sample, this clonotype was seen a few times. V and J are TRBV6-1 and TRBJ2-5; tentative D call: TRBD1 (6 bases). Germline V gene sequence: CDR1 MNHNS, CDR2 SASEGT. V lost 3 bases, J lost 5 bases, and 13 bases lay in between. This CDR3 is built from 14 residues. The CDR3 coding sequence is TGTGCCAGCAGTGATTCAGGGGCCCGGGAGACCCAGTACTTC. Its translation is CASSDSGARETQYF.

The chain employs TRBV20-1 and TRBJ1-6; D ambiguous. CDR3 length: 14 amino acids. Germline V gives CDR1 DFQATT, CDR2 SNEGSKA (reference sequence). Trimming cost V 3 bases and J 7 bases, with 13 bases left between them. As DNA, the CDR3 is TGCAGTGCTAGGAGTGGGATCCGGAATTCACCCCTCCACTTT. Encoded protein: CSARSGIRNSPLHF.

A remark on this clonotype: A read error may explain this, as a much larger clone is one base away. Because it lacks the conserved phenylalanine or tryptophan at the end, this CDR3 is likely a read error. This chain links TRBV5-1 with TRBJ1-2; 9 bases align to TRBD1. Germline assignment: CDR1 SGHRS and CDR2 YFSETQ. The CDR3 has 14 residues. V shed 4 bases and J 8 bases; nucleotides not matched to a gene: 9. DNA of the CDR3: TGCGCCAGCAGCCCGGTACCGGGACAGGGAGGCTACACCCTC. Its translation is CASSPVPGQGGYTL.

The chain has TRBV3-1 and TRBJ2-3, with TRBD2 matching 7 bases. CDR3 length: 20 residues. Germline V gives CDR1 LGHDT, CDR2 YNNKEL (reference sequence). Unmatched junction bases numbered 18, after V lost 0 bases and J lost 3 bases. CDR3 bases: TGTGCCAGCAGCCAAGACATAGCCCCGGGCACTAGCGTAAAAACAGATACGCAGTATTTT. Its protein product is CASSQDIAPGTSVKTDTQYF.

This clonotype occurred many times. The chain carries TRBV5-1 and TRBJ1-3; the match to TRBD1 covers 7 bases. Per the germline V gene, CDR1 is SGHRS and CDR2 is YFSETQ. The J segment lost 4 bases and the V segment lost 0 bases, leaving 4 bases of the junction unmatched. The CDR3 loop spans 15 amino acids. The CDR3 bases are TGCGCCAGCAGCTTGGCCGGGGACAGCGGAAACACCATATATTTT. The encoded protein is CASSLAGDSGNTIYF.

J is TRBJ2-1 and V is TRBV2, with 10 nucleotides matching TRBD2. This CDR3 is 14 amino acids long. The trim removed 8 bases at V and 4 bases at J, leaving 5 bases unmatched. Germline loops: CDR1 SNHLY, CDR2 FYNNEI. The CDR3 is CASGKLAGYNEQFF. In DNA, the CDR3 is TGTGCCAGCGGAAAACTAGCGGGGTACAATGAGCAGTTCTTC.

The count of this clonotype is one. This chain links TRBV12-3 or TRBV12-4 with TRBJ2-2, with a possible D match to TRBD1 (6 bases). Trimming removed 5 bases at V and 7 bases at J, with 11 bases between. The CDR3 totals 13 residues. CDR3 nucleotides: TGTGCCAGCAGTAGACAGGTCGGCGGGGAGCTGTTTTTT. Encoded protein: CASSRQVGGELFF.

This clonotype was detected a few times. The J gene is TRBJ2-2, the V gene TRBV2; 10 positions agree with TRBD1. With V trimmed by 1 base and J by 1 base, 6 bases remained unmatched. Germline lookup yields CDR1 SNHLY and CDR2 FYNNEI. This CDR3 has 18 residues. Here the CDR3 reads CASSEGGQGRENTGELFF. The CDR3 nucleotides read TGTGCCAGCAGTGAAGGGGGACAGGGGCGCGAGAACACCGGGGAGCTGTTTTTT. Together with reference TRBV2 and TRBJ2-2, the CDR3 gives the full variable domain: EPEVTQTPSHQVTQMGQEVILRCVPISNHLYFYWYRQILGQKVEFLVSFYNNEISEKSEIFDDQFSVERPDGSNFTLKIRSTKLEDSAMYFCASSEGGQGRENTGELFFGEGSRLTVL.

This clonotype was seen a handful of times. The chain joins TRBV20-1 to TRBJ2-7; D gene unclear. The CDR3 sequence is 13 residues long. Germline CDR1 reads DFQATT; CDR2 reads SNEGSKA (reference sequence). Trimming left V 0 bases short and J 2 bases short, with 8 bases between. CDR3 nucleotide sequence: TGCAGTGCTAGAGATGTCCGGGCCTACGAGCAGTACTTC. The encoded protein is CSARDVRAYEQYF.

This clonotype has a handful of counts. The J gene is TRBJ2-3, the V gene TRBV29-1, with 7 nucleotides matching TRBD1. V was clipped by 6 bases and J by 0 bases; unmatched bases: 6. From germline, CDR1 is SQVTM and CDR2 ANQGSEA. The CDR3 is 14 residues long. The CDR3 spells CSVGRGQSTDTQYF. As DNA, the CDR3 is TGCAGCGTCGGTCGGGGACAGAGCACAGATACGCAGTATTTT.

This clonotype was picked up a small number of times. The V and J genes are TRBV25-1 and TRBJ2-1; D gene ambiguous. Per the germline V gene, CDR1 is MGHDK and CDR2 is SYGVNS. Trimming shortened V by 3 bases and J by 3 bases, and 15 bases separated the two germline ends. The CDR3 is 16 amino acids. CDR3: CASSEFGEPNYNEQFF. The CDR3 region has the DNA TGTGCCAGCAGTGAGTTTGGGGAACCAAACTACAATGAGCAGTTCTTC.

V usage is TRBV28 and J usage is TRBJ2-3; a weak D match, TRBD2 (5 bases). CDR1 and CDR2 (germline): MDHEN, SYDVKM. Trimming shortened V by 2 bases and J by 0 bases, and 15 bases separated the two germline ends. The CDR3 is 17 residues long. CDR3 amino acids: CASSLRTLAPSTDTQYF. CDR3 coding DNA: TGTGCCAGCAGTTTACGTACTCTAGCACCAAGCACAGATACGCAGTATTTT.

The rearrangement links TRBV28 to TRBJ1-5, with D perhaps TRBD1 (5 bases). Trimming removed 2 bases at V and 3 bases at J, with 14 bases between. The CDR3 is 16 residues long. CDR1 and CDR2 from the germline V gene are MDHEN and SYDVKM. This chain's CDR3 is CASSLRSRGYNQPQHF. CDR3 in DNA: TGTGCCAGCAGTTTACGTTCGAGGGGTTACAATCAGCCCCAGCATTTT.

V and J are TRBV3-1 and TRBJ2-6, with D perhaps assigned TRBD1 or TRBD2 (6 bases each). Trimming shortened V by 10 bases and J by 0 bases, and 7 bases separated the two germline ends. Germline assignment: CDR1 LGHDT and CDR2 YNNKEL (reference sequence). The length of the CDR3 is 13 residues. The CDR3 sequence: CATGASGANVLTF. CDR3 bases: TGTGCCACGGGGGCCTCTGGGGCCAACGTCCTGACTTTC.

CDR3 nucleotide sequence: TGCAGTGCTAGAACAACCCCCCCGGGCGGTTACCGGGGAGATACGCAGTATTTT. Amino acid sequence: CSARTTPPGGYRGDTQYF. This rearrangement joins TRBV20-1 to TRBJ2-3; a weak D match, TRBD2 (5 bases). V shed 2 bases and J shed 5 bases, with 26 bases lying between them. Germline CDR1 is DFQATT and CDR2 is SNEGSKA (reference sequence). The CDR3 has 18 amino acids.

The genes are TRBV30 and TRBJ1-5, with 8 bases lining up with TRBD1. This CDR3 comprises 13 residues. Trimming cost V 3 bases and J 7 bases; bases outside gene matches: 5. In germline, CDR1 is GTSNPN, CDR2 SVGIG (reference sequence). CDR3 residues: CAWSVTGDQPQHF. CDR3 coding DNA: TGTGCCTGGAGCGTGACAGGGGACCAGCCCCAGCATTTT.

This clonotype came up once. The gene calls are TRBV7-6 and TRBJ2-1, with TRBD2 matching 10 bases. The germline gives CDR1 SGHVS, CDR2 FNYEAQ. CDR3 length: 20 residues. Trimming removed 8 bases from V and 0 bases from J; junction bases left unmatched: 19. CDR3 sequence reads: CASRRRASGSVGGSYNEQFF. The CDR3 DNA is TGTGCCAGCCGACGGAGGGCTAGCGGGAGTGTCGGCGGCTCCTACAATGAGCAGTTCTTC. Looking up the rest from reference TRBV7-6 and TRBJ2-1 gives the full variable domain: GAGVSQSPRYKVTKRGQDVALRCDPISGHVSLYWYRQALGQGPEFLTYFNYEAQQDKSGLPNDRFSAERPEGSISTLTIQRTEQRDSAMYRCASRRRASGSVGGSYNEQFFGPGTRLTVL.

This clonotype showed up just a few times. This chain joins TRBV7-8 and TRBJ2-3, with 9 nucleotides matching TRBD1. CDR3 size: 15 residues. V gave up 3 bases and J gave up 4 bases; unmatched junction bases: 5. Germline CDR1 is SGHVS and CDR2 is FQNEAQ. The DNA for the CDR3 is TGTGCCAGCAGCTTCGGACAGGGGTTGGCAGATACGCAGTATTTT. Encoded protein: CASSFGQGLADTQYF.

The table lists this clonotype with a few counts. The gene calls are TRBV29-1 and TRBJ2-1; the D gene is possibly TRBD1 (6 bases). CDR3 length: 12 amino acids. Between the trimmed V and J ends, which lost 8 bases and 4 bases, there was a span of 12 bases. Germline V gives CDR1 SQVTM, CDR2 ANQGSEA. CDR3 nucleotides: TGCAGCTCTAGACAGGCATACAATGAGCAGTTCTTC. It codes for CSSRQAYNEQFF.

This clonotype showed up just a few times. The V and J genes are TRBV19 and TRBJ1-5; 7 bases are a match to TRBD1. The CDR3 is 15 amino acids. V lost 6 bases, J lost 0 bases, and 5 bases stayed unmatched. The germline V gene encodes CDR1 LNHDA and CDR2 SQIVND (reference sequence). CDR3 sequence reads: CASRQTGNSNQPQHF. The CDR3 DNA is TGTGCCAGTAGGCAGACAGGGAATAGCAATCAGCCCCAGCATTTT.

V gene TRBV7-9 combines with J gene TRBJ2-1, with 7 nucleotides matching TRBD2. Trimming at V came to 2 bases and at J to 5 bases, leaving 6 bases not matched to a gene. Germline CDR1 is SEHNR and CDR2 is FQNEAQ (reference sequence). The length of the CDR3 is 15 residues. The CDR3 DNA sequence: TGTGCCAGCAGCTTATCGGGGGGAGTAAACAATGAGCAGTTCTTC. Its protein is CASSLSGGVNNEQFF.

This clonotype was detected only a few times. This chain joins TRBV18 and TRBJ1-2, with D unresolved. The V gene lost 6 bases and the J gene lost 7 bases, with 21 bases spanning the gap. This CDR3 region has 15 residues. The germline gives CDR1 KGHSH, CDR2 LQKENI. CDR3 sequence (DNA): TGTGCCAGCTCTGACGGCCCAGGAAAAATGGGTGGCTACACCTTC. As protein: CASSDGPGKMGGYTF.

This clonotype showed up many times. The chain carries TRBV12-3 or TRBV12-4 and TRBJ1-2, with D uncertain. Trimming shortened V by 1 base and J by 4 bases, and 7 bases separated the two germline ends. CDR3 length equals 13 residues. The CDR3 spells CASSLVGSYGYTF. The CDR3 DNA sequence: TGTGCCAGCAGTTTAGTAGGGTCCTATGGCTACACCTTC.

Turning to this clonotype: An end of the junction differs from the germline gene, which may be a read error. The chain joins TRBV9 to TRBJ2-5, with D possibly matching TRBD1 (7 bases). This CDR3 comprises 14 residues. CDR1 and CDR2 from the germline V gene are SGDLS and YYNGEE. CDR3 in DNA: TGTGCCAACAGCGTAGGAGGGGGCTTAGAGACCCAGTACTTC. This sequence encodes CANSVGGGLETQYF.

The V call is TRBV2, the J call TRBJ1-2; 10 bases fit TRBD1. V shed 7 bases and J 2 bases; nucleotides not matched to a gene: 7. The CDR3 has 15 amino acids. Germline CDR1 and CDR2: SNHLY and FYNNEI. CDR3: CASKGQGNPNYGYTF. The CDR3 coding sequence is TGTGCCAGCAAGGGACAGGGGAATCCAAACTATGGCTACACCTTC.

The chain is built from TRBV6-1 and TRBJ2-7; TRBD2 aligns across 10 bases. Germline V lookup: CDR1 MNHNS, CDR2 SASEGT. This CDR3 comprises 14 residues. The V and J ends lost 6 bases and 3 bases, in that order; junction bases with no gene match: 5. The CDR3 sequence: CASRLAGSLYEQYF. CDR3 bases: TGTGCCAGCAGACTAGCGGGAAGCCTCTACGAGCAGTACTTC.

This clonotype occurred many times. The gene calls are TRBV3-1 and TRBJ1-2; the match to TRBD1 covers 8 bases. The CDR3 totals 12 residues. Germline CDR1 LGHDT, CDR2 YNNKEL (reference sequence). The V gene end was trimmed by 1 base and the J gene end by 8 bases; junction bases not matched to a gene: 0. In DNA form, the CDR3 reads TGTGCCAGCAGCCAAGCAGGGGGCGGCTACACCTTC. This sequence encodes CASSQAGGGYTF.

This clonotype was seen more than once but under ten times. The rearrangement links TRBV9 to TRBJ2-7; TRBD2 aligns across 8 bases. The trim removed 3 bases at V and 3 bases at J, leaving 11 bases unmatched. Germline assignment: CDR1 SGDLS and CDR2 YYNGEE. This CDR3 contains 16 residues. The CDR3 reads CASSEAPGLDLYEQYF. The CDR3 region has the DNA TGTGCCAGCAGCGAGGCCCCGGGACTAGACCTCTACGAGCAGTACTTC.

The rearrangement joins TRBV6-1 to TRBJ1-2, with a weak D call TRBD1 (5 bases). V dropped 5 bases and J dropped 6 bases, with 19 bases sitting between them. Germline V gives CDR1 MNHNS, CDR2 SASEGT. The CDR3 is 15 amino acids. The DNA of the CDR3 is TGTGCCAGCAGTCCCCTCCCAGCAGGGACCGATGGCTACACCTTC. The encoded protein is CASSPLPAGTDGYTF.

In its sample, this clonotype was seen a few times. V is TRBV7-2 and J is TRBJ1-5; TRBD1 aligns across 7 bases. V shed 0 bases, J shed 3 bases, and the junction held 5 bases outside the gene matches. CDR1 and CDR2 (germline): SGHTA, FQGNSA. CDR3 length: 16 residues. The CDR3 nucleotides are TGTGCCAGCAGCTTAGCGTGGACAGGCAACAATCAGCCCCAGCATTTT. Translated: CASSLAWTGNNQPQHF.

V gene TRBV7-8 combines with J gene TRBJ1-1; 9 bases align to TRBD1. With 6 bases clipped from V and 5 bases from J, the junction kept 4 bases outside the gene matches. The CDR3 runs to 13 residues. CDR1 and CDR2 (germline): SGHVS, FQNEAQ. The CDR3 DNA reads TGTGCCAGCAGAGTAGACAGGGGGACTGAAGCTTTCTTT. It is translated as CASRVDRGTEAFF.

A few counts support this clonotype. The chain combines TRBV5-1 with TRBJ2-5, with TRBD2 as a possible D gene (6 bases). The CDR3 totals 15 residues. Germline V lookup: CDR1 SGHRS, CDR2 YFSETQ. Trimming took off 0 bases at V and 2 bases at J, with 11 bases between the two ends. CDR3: CASSLANGGQETQYF. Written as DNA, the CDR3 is TGCGCCAGCAGCTTGGCCAACGGGGGTCAAGAGACCCAGTACTTC.